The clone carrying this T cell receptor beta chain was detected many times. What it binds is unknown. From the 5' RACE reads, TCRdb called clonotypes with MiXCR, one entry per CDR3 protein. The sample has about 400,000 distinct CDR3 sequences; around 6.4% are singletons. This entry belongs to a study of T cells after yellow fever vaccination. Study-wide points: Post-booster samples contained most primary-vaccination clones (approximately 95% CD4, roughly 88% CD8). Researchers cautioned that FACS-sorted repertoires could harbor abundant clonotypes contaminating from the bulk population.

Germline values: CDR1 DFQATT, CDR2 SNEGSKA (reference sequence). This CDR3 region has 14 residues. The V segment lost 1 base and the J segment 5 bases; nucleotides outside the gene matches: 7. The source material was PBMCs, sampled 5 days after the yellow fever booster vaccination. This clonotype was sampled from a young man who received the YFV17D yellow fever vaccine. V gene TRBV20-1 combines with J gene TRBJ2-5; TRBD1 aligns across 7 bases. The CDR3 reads CSARAVRGLETQYF. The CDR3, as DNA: TGCAGTGCTAGAGCGGTCAGGGGGTTGGAGACCCAGTACTTC.